This is a list of T cell receptor beta chains from one sample in a study of OX40 agonist ivuxolimab in advanced cancers. Sequencing was performed with immunoSEQ multiplex PCR; in TCRdb, only in-frame clones are kept and a portion is missing. The sample lists approximately 80,000 clones; over 75% were seen once. Sequencing used CD4+ or CD8+ T cells sorted from blood, obtained in a trial of the OX40 agonist ivuxolimab. Receptors originate from an adult with an advanced solid tumor such as melanoma, head and neck, liver or kidney cancer. Each CDR3 is given with its conserved first and last residue. A D gene is named only where the DNA matches it firmly. Clone size is not always given. Where it is, it says once, few, many or a class for expanded clones.

v_call	clone_size	cdr3_length	d_call	j_call	cdr3_nt	cdr3_aa
TRBV18	.	16	TRBD2	TRBJ2-2	TGTGCCAGCTCACCCCGCGGGGGGACGAACACCGGGGAGCTGTTTTTT	CASSPRGGTNTGELFF
TRBV6-6	.	13	.	TRBJ1-1	TGTGCCATCGGAAATCCAATGAACACTGAAGCTTTCTTT	CAIGNPMNTEAFF
TRBV5-1	.	13	.	TRBJ1-5	TGCGCCAGCAGCTTCGACAGCAATCAGCCCCAGCATTTT	CASSFDSNQPQHF
TRBV6-1	.	14	TRBD1	TRBJ1-2	TGTGCCAGCAGTGAATTCAGGGGGCTGAATGGCTACACCTTC	CASSEFRGLNGYTF
TRBV5-1	.	16	TRBD2	TRBJ2-3	TGCGCCAGCAGCTCGGGACTAGCGGGATGGGCAGATACGCAGTATTTT	CASSSGLAGWADTQYF
TRBV5-1	.	14	TRBD2	TRBJ2-3	TGCGCCAGCAGCCCGACTAGCGTGGCCGATACGCAGTATTTT	CASSPTSVADTQYF
TRBV7-3	.	15	.	TRBJ2-1	TGTGCCAGCAGCTTAACAGGGAACTCCTACAATGAGCAGTTCTTC	CASSLTGNSYNEQFF
TRBV6-1	.	15	TRBD1	TRBJ1-5	TGTGCCAGCAGTCTAACAGGGGGCAACAATCAGCCCCAGCATTTT	CASSLTGGNNQPQHF
TRBV5-1	.	16	TRBD1	TRBJ1-2	TGCGCCAGCAGCTTGGGGATGGGGACAGGGTTCGGTGGCTACACCTTC	CASSLGMGTGFGGYTF
TRBV6-5	once	15	.	TRBJ1-2	TGTGCCAGCAGTTACTCGCCTCTAACGGGTTCTGGCTACACCTTC	CASSYSPLTGSGYTF
TRBV5-4	.	12	TRBD2	TRBJ2-5	TGTGCCAGCGGGAGGGACCTCGGCACCCAGTACTTC	CASGRDLGTQYF
TRBV11-3	once	15	TRBD2	TRBJ2-1	TGTGCCAGCAGCTTCGGACTAGCGGGACACAATGAGCAGTTCTTC	CASSFGLAGHNEQFF
TRBV19	.	13	TRBD1	TRBJ1-1	TGTGCCAGTAGTACCAGGACAGGGGGTACGACTTTCTTT	CASSTRTGGTTFF
TRBV7-2	.	13	.	TRBJ2-5	TGTGCCAGCAGCCCTCGATCACAGGAGACCCAGTACTTC	CASSPRSQETQYF
TRBV7-9	.	14	TRBD1	TRBJ2-5	TGTGCCAGCAGCAACAGGGGGCGCGGAGAGACCCAGTACTTC	CASSNRGRGETQYF
TRBV19	.	14	TRBD1	TRBJ1-5	TGTGCCAGTAGTATCTCCAGGGGGGGTCAGCCCCAGCATTTT	CASSISRGGQPQHF